This T cell receptor beta chain was recorded in a study of naive and memory T cell subsets (dated 2017 in TCRdb). Background on the whole study: Sorted naive and memory T cell subsets from peripheral blood were analyzed in the study using a UMI-based, open-source pipeline for TCR alpha and beta sequencing. Complete agreement was observed between the functional CMV T cell responses and the IgG serology results. RNA was DNase-treated and reverse transcribed with TCR constant-region primers, mostly using SuperScript III. Broad study findings and their caveats: RNA-based TCR counts may be affected by expression changes linked to T cell activation and differentiation. After error correction, only a single occurrence was seen for over 90% of naive TCR sequences, so much steeper abundance distributions were produced than in memory subsets. The abundance of TCRs followed a power law with an exponent that differed between naive and memory subsets yet stayed consistent across the three individuals. Single alpha or beta chain sequences, rather than paired alpha/beta receptors, were used to define clonotypes. The repertoire findings for the naive and memory subsets could not be validated against a ground truth because none was available. In both CD4 and CD8 cells, the Gini index increased while Shannon and inverse Simpson diversity decreased from naive through CM, EM and EMRA.

From the second PCR step onward, the TCR alpha chain libraries and the TCR beta chain libraries were amplified separately. Donor CMV status was determined by IFNgamma production from CD4+ T cells after overnight stimulation of fresh PBMCs with CMV viral lysate. CD4 T cells were positively selected with Miltenyi beads, followed by positive selection of CD8 T cells from the CD4-negative fraction. After staining for CD3, CD4, CD8, CD45RA, CD27 and a live/dead dye, cells were sorted on a BD Aria II into four subsets based on CD45RA and CD27. Effector memory cells were sorted as CD45RA-CD27-, and EMRA cells as CD45RA+CD27-. A few healthy volunteers provided blood, and the blood of each volunteer was split into CD4 and CD8 T cells and then into four differentiation subsets. About 120 ml of peripheral blood was drawn per donor, and PBMC were isolated by Ficoll-Paque PLUS density-gradient centrifugation. The sorted cells were lysed in RLT buffer, after which RNA was extracted using a Qiagen RNeasy kit and kept at -80 degrees C.

Trimming leaves V shorter by 5 bases and J shorter by 7 bases, with the junction holding 12 bases beyond the gene matches. The CDR3 starts with the cysteine, ends with the phenylalanine, and has 15 residues. Only CDR3 DNA remains: 45 bases, in frame from the first base. Reading the germline V gene gives CDR1 MDHEN and CDR2 SYDVKM. In this sample, this clonotype turned up a few times. Its antigen is not yet known. No much larger clonotype is one base removed from it; base qualities were not supplied. The library was generated by UMI-ligation and nested PCR. To cover both TRBC1 and TRBC2, the beta constant-region primer consisted of an equimolar mix of two oligonucleotides. Four rounds of PCR were used to amplify ligated cDNA, with nested alpha and beta constant-region primers being used together with the SP2 primer. T4 RNA ligase 1 ligated a single-stranded oligonucleotide carrying the SP2 primer and a 12-nucleotide UMI to the cDNA 3' end. Incubation of the ligation reaction was carried out at 16 degrees C for roughly 19-24 hours. PCR2 was typically run as a SYBR Green qPCR and stopped at a predetermined threshold to prevent over-amplification. Every purification after the first one was done using Agencourt AMPure XP magnetic beads. Libraries were quantified by Qubit and checked on a TapeStation, with a main peak expected near 650 bp. Sequencing of the pooled libraries was done on an Illumina MiSeq using v2 2x251 paired-end kits, which typically yielded about 1-2 million reads per sample. Libraries were pooled at around 4 nM per sample, and roughly 4.5-8% PhiX was added to improve cluster recognition. From the authors' description of their analysis: Decombinator assigned V and J genes to Demultiplexor-processed FASTQ reads by tag matching, allowing a single base-pair mismatch. By using UMIs, Collapsinator corrected both sequencing errors and the frequency errors caused by PCR heterogeneity. CDR3Translator translated TCRs and extracted CDR3s from the conserved cysteine to the FGXG phenylalanine, flagging non-productive sequences. Gini, Shannon entropy and inverse Simpson indices were calculated on repertoires that had been subsampled to equal numbers of UMI-defined TCRs. Clonotype abundance distributions were fitted to a power law by maximum likelihood within the linear range. On one naive CD8 sample, the pipeline and MIGEC gave similar UMI counts, unique TCR numbers and clonal distributions. Repertoires were searched for 7,000 to 7,500 CMV-associated CDR3 sequences compiled from VDJdb and a published dataset. TCRdb handled the public reads itself, with Q25 trimming in fastp and clone calling in MiXCR, and kept productive beta chains. Entries are consolidated by CDR3 protein sequence, retaining the most common genes and DNA. TCRdb, rather than the study authors, made the V and J calls. This sample gives tens of thousands of distinct CDR3 sequences in total; roughly 20% of them show up just once. Around 3.5% of the sample belongs to the ten largest clones.

The sample consisted of effector memory CD4+ T cells from blood. Explained via the paper, the cell subset or site label denotes: effector memory, CD45RA- CD27-. The chain links TRBV28 with TRBJ2-7, with 9 bases in between that match TRBD2. The TCR was taken from a human donor in good health. The CDR3 region has the sequence CASSLPSGIIGEQYF. The DNA sequence is given as TGTGCCAGCAGTCTGCCTAGCGGGATTATTGGGGAGCAGTACTTC.